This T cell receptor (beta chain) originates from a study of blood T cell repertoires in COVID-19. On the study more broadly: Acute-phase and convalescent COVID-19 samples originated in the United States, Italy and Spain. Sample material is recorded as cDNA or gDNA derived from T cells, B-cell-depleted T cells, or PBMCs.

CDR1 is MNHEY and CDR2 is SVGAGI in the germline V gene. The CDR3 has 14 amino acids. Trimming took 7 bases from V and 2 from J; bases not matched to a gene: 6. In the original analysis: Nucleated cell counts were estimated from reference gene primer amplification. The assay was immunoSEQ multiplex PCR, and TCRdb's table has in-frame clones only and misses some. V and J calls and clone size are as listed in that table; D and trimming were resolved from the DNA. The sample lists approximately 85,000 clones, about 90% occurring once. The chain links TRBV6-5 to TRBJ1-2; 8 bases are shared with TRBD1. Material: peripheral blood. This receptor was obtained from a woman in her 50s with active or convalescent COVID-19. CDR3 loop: CASITGGANYGYTF. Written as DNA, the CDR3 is TGTGCCAGCATTACAGGGGGGGCGAACTATGGCTACACCTTC.